This entry is about one TCR beta chain. Its antigen is not known. These data come from a study of T-cell reconstitution after alpha-beta-depleted transplantation in children. Broader study findings: A year post-transplant, T-cell counts and diversity derived mostly from newly produced T cells. It was surviving recipient T cells and thymic progenitors that gave some patients high TCRbeta diversity at day 60.

Unique molecular identifiers were incorporated when the TCRbeta library was constructed. Using its own MiXCR run on the PCR reads, TCRdb lists one record per CDR3 protein. Among about 1,000,000 distinct CDR3 sequences listed, less than 30% were seen once. In germline, CDR1 is SGHVS, CDR2 FQNEAQ. V was shortened by 3 bases and J by 4 bases, with 8 bases between the two germline ends. This CDR3 contains 13 residues. The sequencing here drew on PBMCs, mostly from graft donor cells, taken 360 days after TCRalphabeta/CD19-depleted stem cell transplant. This sequence originates from a boy under three years old who had a stem cell transplant for SCID, so the T cells may come from the graft donor. The chain couples TRBV7-8 to TRBJ2-3; D gene unclear. Here the CDR3 reads CASSFQTPDTQYF. The CDR3 nucleotides read TGTGCCAGCAGCTTTCAAACCCCAGATACGCAGTATTTT. Filled out from reference TRBV7-8 and TRBJ2-3, the complete variable domain reads GAGVSQSPRYKVAKRGQDVALRCDPISGHVSLFWYQQALGQGPEFLTYFQNEAQLDKSGLPSDRFFAERPEGSVSTLKIQRTQQEDSAVYLCASSFQTPDTQYFGPGTRLTVL.